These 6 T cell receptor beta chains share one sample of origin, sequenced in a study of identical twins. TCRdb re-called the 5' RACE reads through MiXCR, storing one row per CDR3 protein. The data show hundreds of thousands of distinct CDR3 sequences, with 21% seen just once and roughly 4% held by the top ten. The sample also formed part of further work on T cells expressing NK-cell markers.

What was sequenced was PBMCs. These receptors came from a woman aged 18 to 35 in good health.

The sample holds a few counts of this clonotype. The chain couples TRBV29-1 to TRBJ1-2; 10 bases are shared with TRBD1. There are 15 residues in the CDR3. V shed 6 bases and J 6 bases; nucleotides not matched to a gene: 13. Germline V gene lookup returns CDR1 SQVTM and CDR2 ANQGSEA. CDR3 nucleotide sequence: TGCAGCGTGCTGGGGGACAGGGGCCCACCCAATGGCTACACCTTC. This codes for CSVLGDRGPPNGYTF.

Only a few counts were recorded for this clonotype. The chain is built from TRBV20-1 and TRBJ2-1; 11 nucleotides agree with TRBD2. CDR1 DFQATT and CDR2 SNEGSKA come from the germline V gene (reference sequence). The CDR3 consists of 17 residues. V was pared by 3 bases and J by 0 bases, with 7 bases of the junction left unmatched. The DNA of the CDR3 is TGCAGTGCTAGTGATAGCGGGAGGGCCGTCTCCTACAATGAGCAGTTCTTC. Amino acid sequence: CSASDSGRAVSYNEQFF.

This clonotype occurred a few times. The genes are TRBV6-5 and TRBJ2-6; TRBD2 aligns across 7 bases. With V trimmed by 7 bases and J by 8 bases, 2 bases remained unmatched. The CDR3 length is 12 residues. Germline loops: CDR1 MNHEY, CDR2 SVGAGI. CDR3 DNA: TGTGCCAGCATCGGGGGGACCAACGTCCTGACTTTC. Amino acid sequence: CASIGGTNVLTF.

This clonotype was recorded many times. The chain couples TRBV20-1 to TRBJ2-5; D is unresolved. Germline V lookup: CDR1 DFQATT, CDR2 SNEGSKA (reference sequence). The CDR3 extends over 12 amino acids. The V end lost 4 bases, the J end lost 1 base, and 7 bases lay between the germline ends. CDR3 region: CSAKLPQETQYF. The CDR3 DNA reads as TGCAGTGCTAAACTCCCCCAAGAGACCCAGTACTTC.

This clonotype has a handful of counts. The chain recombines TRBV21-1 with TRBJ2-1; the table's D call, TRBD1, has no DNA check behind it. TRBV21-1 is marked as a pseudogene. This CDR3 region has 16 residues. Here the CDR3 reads CASSPGWTDSYNEQFF. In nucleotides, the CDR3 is TGTGCCAGCAGCCCAGGATGGACAGATTCCTACAATGAGCAGTTCTTC.

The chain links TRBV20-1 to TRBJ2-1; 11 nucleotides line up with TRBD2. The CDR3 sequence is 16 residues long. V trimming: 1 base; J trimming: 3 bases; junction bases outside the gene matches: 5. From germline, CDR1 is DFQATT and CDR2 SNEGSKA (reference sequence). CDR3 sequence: CSARGLAGGFYNEQFF. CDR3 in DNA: TGCAGTGCTAGAGGGCTAGCGGGGGGCTTCTACAATGAGCAGTTCTTC.